The TCR beta chain described here comes from a study of blood T cell repertoires in COVID-19 (dated by TCRdb to the early 2020s). Background for the entire study: ImmuneRACE Cohort 3 recovered participants were defined by two consecutive negative NP/OP PCR tests, healthcare professional clearance, or symptom resolution. Samples from collaborators originated in the United States, Italy and Spain and spanned both the acute and convalescent phases of COVID-19. The prospective study material was composed of cDNA or gDNA derived from T cells, B-cell-depleted T cells, or PBMCs. Subjects who had been exposed to COVID-19, were actively infected with it, or had recovered from it provided the deeply sampled blood TCRbeta repertoires that made up the dataset. A freely available public database, intended as a resource for researchers studying the immune response to SARS-CoV-2, is where the repertoires were released. Samples came from the ongoing ImmuneRACE study (first 160 participants) plus 1,254 subjects from 6 global collaborators. A de-identified subject ID, COVID-19 status, age in years and sex were almost always included in the sample metadata. Where available, HLA class I and class II types were taken from metadata supplied by the sample provider and were not determined by assay-based typing. The investigation overall reported the following: Clinical and demographic metadata were provided uncurated, with the amount varying by source and participant.

About this clone itself: Its recognized antigen is unknown. Nothing much larger sits one base from this clone, and base qualities are not available.

TCRbeta CDR3 regions were amplified from genomic DNA using the immunoSEQ Assay, a bias-controlled multiplex PCR. Regarding the original processing steps: The number of nucleated cells in each sample was estimated from the amplification of reference gene primers within the assay. Sequence reads were collapsed and filtered to measure the absolute abundance of every unique TCRbeta CDR3 rearrangement. For each sample, productive Simpson clonality was calculated as the square root of Simpson's diversity index across productive rearrangements. TCRdb stores this immuneACCESS table with in-frame sequences only. Part of the clones is absent; in the studies checked, under half of the shortfall reflects unresolved V genes, and no reason is known for the rest. That table is the source of V, J and clone size, and D and trimming were worked out from the DNA. The sample has a few hundred thousand clones on record, approximately 87% of them singletons. The biggest ten clones account for 3.1% of the sample.

Participants in the prospective study were aged about 18 to 90 years, lived in over 20 United States geographic areas, and enrolled through a virtual design. To assign participants to cohorts, the prospective study relied on clinical history that participants themselves reported in a screening survey and a study questionnaire. Mobile phlebotomists in the prospective study collected whole blood, serum and a nasopharyngeal or oropharyngeal swab from every participant. Prospective study participants could optionally give additional blood draws and questionnaires over a roughly two-month period. Before DNA extraction, prospective study blood samples were shipped either frozen or at room temperature. The TCR sequence derives from a woman between 45 and 60 years old in a cohort exposed to, infected with or recovered from COVID-19 (not recorded which). The specimen was PBMCs or T cells enriched from blood (not recorded which).

CDR3 loop: CASSPSRGRTGELFF. The DNA sequence is as follows: TGTGCCAGTAGTCCCTCACGAGGGCGGACCGGGGAGCTGTTTTTT. This receptor chain uses TRBV19 and TRBJ2-2; a tentative D match to TRBD2 spans 5 bases. The germline V gene (reference sequence) yields LNHDA for CDR1 and SQIVND for CDR2. Reading from cysteine to phenylalanine, the CDR3 counts 15 amino acids. Only CDR3 DNA is held: 45 bases, read in frame from base 1. V is shortened by 5 bases, J by 5 bases, and the region joining them spans 15 bases.